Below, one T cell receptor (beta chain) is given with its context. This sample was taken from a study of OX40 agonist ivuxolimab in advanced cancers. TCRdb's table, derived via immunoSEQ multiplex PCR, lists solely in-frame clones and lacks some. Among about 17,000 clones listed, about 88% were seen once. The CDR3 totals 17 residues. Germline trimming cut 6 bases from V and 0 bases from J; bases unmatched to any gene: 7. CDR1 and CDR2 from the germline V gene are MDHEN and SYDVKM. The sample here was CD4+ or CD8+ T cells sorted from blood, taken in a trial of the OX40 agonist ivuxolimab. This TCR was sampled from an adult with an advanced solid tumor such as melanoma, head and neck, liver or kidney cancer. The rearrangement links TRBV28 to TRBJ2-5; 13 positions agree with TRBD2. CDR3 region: CASRPWTSGRDQETQYF. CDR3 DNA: TGTGCCAGCAGGCCTTGGACTAGCGGGAGAGACCAAGAGACCCAGTACTTC.